The rows below give T cell receptor beta chains drawn from one sample of a study of T cells in Graves' hyperthyroidism and ophthalmopathy. TCRdb recomputed calls from the multiplex PCR reads with MiXCR, one row per CDR3 protein. The sample has approximately 520,000 distinct CDR3 sequences, roughly 20% seen once. Sequencing was performed on blood. The receptors here all came from a man aged 18 to 29 with Graves' hyperthyroidism. Both conserved end residues are part of each CDR3. Each record gives: V gene, J gene, CDR3 protein.

TRBV6-1	TRBJ1-1	CASSEAGEYTEAFF
TRBV12-3/TRBV12-4	TRBJ2-3	CASSPDGTKMDTQYF
TRBV12-3/TRBV12-4	TRBJ1-6	CASSFKGGRGWNSPLHF
TRBV7-8	TRBJ1-1	CASSLGVTLNTEAFF
TRBV3-1	TRBJ1-5	CASSQGTGMNQPQHF
TRBV18	TRBJ1-3	CASSPPSEAGNTIYF
TRBV19	TRBJ1-2	CATAGVSYGYTF
TRBV9	TRBJ2-7	CASSPDRGGRYEQYF
TRBV19	TRBJ1-5	CASSAQGGQPQHF
TRBV9	TRBJ2-7	CASSVGAGEYEQYF
TRBV11-1	TRBJ1-3	CASSTTVDSSSGNTIYF
TRBV4-1	TRBJ1-5	CASSQARAGQPQHF
TRBV28	TRBJ1-1	CASSLYATEAFF
TRBV6-2/TRBV6-3	TRBJ2-5	CASTVSGREWETQYF
TRBV19	TRBJ1-1	CASTSDTNTEAFF
TRBV5-1	TRBJ1-1	CASSKGLKNTEAFF
TRBV28	TRBJ2-7	CASSLGRSISYEQYF
TRBV2	TRBJ1-3	CASSEVPSDRGLLSSGNTIYF
TRBV6-5	TRBJ2-5	CASSYSGAFGEETQYF
TRBV7-9	TRBJ1-2	CASSFDSGGGYTF
TRBV12-3/TRBV12-4	TRBJ1-3	CASRYGTLVTRGNTIYF
TRBV2	TRBJ1-5	CASSEYRVDQPQHF
TRBV2	TRBJ1-5	CASTEVLTGNQPQHF
TRBV4-1	TRBJ1-5	CSSSQTNQPQHF
TRBV12-3/TRBV12-4	TRBJ1-5	CASSLDRVGNQPQHF
TRBV15	TRBJ1-1	CATSRGDRGEAFF
TRBV14	TRBJ2-7	CASSEPNDYEQYF
TRBV6-2/TRBV6-3	TRBJ1-1	CAIRGTGGFAEAFF
TRBV27	TRBJ2-5	CASSIQPQETQYF
TRBV7-6	TRBJ1-5	CASSPLDRGSNSRNQPQHF
TRBV11-2	TRBJ2-7	CASSWRVDRDRPFEQQF
TRBV4-2	TRBJ2-2	CASSQDSGGAGELCF
TRBV6-1	TRBJ1-1	CASSEAPGDLNTEAFF
TRBV7-2	TRBJ2-7	CASSLVPGGHEQYF
TRBV27	TRBJ1-5	CASARQGAGNQPQHF
TRBV13	TRBJ2-7	CASSEGRPLGSYEQYF
TRBV12-3/TRBV12-4	TRBJ2-2	CASSWRGMNGELFF
TRBV3-1	TRBJ1-2	CASSQNRNVGGVGYTF
TRBV20-1	TRBJ2-4	CSARDRTSSKNIQYF
TRBV7-9	TRBJ1-1	CASSFGGWTEAFF
TRBV6-1	TRBJ1-6	CASSENWSYSPLHF
TRBV7-9	TRBJ1-5	CASSLGAGPNQPQHF
TRBV27	TRBJ2-7	CASSLSAGGASEQYF
TRBV12-3/TRBV12-4	TRBJ1-1	CASSLFRNTEAFF
TRBV10-3	TRBJ1-1	CAISEGLRRTEAFF
TRBV19	TRBJ1-5	CASSISWDSNQPQHF
TRBV9	TRBJ2-5	CASSGGLAGEETQYF
TRBV6-1	TRBJ2-7	CASSEARDRGRGDYEQYF
TRBV7-9	TRBJ1-1	CASSFLTGLPFF
TRBV28	TRBJ2-7	CASSRPGLKTYEQYF
TRBV2	TRBJ1-5	CASSGTGGLQPQHF
TRBV10-3	TRBJ1-1	CAITLRWTGGGGHTEAFF
TRBV12-3/TRBV12-4	TRBJ2-4	CASSPQASRAKNIQYF